Ten or more counts support the clone carrying this T cell receptor beta chain. Ophthalmopathy cases scored 3 or more on the Clinical Activity Score and 4 or more on NOSPECS grade, with duration below 3 months. Uncontrolled infection, other autoimmune disease, pregnancy or lactation barred patients from enrollment. The CDR3 regions of TCR beta were amplified from RNA transcripts. A set of HTBI primers served as the primers for a first-round RT-PCR of the TCR CDR3. TCRdb independently ran MiXCR on the multiplex PCR reads; one entry per CDR3 protein. Of around 570,000 distinct CDR3 sequences listed, 15% to 20% are singletons. The data belong to a study of T cells in Graves' hyperthyroidism and ophthalmopathy. This CDR3 spans 13 amino acids. Trimming pared 3 bases from V and 9 bases from J, leaving 12 bases between. Germline V lookup: CDR1 SGHAT, CDR2 FQNNGV.

The sample consisted of blood. V and J are TRBV11-2 and TRBJ2-1; D gene uncertain. This TCR was recovered from a middle-aged man with Graves' ophthalmopathy. The CDR3 sequence is CASSLGSNLEQFF. The CDR3 DNA sequence: TGTGCCAGCAGCTTGGGCTCTAACCTTGAGCAGTTCTTC.